Listed here are 16 T cell receptor beta chains from one sample, sequenced in a study of brain T cells in children with intractable seizures (dated by TCRdb to the early 2020s). The time point label, read with the paper, signifies: resected brain tissue, or blood drawn just prior to surgery. The receptor library was made with the immunoSEQ multiplex PCR assay. The clones in this table, taken by TCRdb from immuneACCESS, are in-frame only. Not every clone is retained; where verified, under half of the shortfall comes from an unresolved V gene, and the cause of the rest is unknown. The sample contains 70,000 to 85,000 clones, approximately 90% of them found a single time. The top ten hold around 24% of the sample. The specimen comprised peripheral blood, sampled at surgery. These receptors were collected from a girl aged 2 to 9 with Rasmussen encephalitis and intractable seizures.

V gene TRBV29-1 combines with J gene TRBJ1-5; 7 bases map to TRBD1. CDR1 and CDR2 from the germline V gene are SQVTM and ANQGSEA. The CDR3 has 14 amino acids. V lost 7 bases, J lost 0 bases, and 6 bases stayed unmatched. The CDR3 loop reads CSAPDRSSNQPQHF. CDR3 nucleotides: TGCAGCGCCCCGGACAGGTCTAGCAATCAGCCCCAGCATTTT.

This clone was recorded only once. The chain is built from TRBV2 and TRBJ1-5; no firm D call. Germline V CDR1 and CDR2: SNHLY, FYNNEI. The CDR3 is 12 amino acids. Trimming removed 4 bases from V and 2 bases from J, with 3 bases in between. CDR3 coding DNA: TGTGCCAGCAGTGGGGGCAATCAGCCCCAGCATTTT. Amino acid sequence: CASSGGNQPQHF.

The rearrangement joins TRBV6-5 to TRBJ2-3, with 8 nucleotides matching TRBD2. CDR1 and CDR2 from the germline V gene are MNHEY and SVGAGI. The CDR3 loop spans 14 amino acids. With 8 bases clipped from V and 4 bases from J, the junction kept 8 bases outside the gene matches. In DNA, the CDR3 is TGTGCCAGCCGTCGGGGACTAGGAGCAGATACGCAGTATTTT. As protein: CASRRGLGADTQYF.

The rearrangement uses TRBV6-4 and TRBJ1-1; the D is unclear. Germline CDR1 is MRHNA and CDR2 is SNTAGT. The CDR3 has 13 amino acids. The ends were cut back, 2 bases at V and 1 base at J, with 5 bases in the middle. CDR3 DNA sequence: TGTGCCAGCAGTGACCGGGCGAACACTGAAGCTTTCTTT. It specifies CASSDRANTEAFF.

The chain couples TRBV6-5 to TRBJ2-5; 9 bases are shared with TRBD2. The CDR3 totals 14 residues. Germline trimming cut 7 bases from V and 1 base from J; bases unmatched to any gene: 4. The V gene's germline CDR1 is MNHEY and CDR2 SVGAGI. The chain's CDR3 is CASNRAGGQETQYF. In DNA, the CDR3 is TGTGCCAGCAATCGAGCGGGGGGCCAAGAGACCCAGTACTTC.

The chain joins TRBV4-1 to TRBJ1-3; D gene unclear. Trimming removed 3 bases from V and 1 base from J, with 7 bases in between. Germline CDR1 and CDR2: MGHRA and YSYEKL. The CDR3 spans 14 residues. The CDR3 is CASSQMRSGNTIYF. Here the CDR3 DNA reads TGCGCCAGCAGCCAGATGCGGTCTGGAAACACCATATATTTT.

The rearrangement joins TRBV3-1 (or the pseudogene TRBV3-2) to TRBJ1-2; D is undetermined. V lost 1 base and J 2 bases, leaving 8 bases between the germline ends. The CDR3 length is 14 residues. CDR1 and CDR2 from the germline V gene are LGHDT and YNNKEL (reference sequence). CDR3 residues: CASSQGVSNYGYTF. DNA of the CDR3: TGTGCCAGCAGCCAAGGAGTGTCAAACTATGGCTACACCTTC.

The chain employs TRBV27 and TRBJ2-7, with D possibly matching TRBD1 (6 bases). Germline V CDR1 and CDR2: MNHEY, SMNVEV (reference sequence). V shed 2 bases and J shed 7 bases, with 18 bases lying between them. The CDR3 spans 15 residues. Here the CDR3 reads CASSLAGTGTVEQYF. CDR3 in DNA: TGTGCCAGCAGTTTAGCCGGAACAGGGACCGTAGAGCAGTACTTC.

The rearrangement uses TRBV18 and TRBJ2-2, with 9 bases identical to TRBD1. Germline CDR1 is KGHSH and CDR2 is LQKENI. V was pared by 3 bases and J by 4 bases, with 9 bases of the junction left unmatched. The CDR3 spans 17 residues. CDR3 sequence: CASSPLQGATFTGELFF. CDR3 nucleotides: TGTGCCAGCTCACCCCTACAGGGGGCGACCTTCACCGGGGAGCTGTTTTTT.

A single count supports this clone. The CDR3 DNA reads as TGCGCCAGCAGCTTGGTTCGACAGGGTGAAGCTTTCTTT. It encodes CASSLVRQGEAFF. The rearrangement links TRBV5-1 to TRBJ1-1; 7 bases line up with TRBD1. The CDR3 is 13 amino acids. Germline assignment: CDR1 SGHRS and CDR2 YFSETQ. V shed 0 bases and J 7 bases; nucleotides not matched to a gene: 3.

This sequence joins TRBV19 and TRBJ2-2; a possible D gene is TRBD1 (6 bases). The CDR3 has 15 residues. The germline V gene has CDR1 LNHDA and CDR2 SQIVND (reference sequence). Trimming took 7 bases from V and 3 from J, leaving 15 bases between them. CDR3 in amino acids: CASNRAGLYTGELFF. In DNA form, the CDR3 reads TGTGCCAGTAACAGGGCAGGGCTGTACACCGGGGAGCTGTTTTTT.

This clone was recorded only once. The J gene is TRBJ2-7, the V gene TRBV7-6; D is possibly TRBD1 (6 bases). V was shortened by 5 bases and J by 3 bases, with 17 bases between the two germline ends. Germline CDR1 SGHVS, CDR2 FNYEAQ. This CDR3 region has 15 residues. The CDR3: CASSPDSLGSYEQYF. The DNA for the CDR3 is TGTGCCAGCAGCCCGGACAGCTTAGGAAGCTACGAGCAGTACTTC.

This clone was counted a single time. V gene TRBV30 combines with J gene TRBJ2-7; 10 bases are a match to TRBD1. CDR1 and CDR2 from the germline V gene are GTSNPN and SVGIG (reference sequence). Trimming took 0 bases from V and 2 from J; bases not matched to a gene: 1. The CDR3 runs 14 residues. CDR3 bases: TGTGCCTGGAGTGTCGGACAGGGGGCCTACGAGCAGTACTTC. Amino acid sequence: CAWSVGQGAYEQYF. The full variable domain, rest sourced from reference TRBV30 and TRBJ2-7, is SQTIHQWPATLVQPVGSPLSLECTVEGTSNPNLYWYRQAAGRGLQLLFYSVGIGQISSEVPQNLSASRPQDRQFILSSKKLLLSDSGFYLCAWSVGQGAYEQYFGPGTRLTVT.

V is TRBV5-1 and J is TRBJ2-7; TRBD2 might be the D (7 bases). The CDR3 is 14 residues long. CDR1 and CDR2 (germline): SGHRS, YFSETQ. Between the trimmed V and J ends, which lost 2 bases and 4 bases, there was a span of 13 bases. The CDR3 reads CASSFLGGLYEQYF. In DNA form, the CDR3 reads TGCGCCAGCAGCTTCTTGGGGGGGCTTTACGAGCAGTACTTC.

This chain joins TRBV5-5 and TRBJ2-1; D remains unclear. This CDR3 is built from 13 residues. The germline V and J ends were trimmed by 2 bases and 7 bases, with 10 bases remaining between them. CDR1 and CDR2 (germline): SGHKS, YYEKEE (reference sequence). CDR3 sequence reads: CASSFGDANEQFF. The CDR3 DNA reads TGTGCCAGCAGCTTTGGGGATGCGAATGAGCAGTTCTTC.

The V call is TRBV5-1, the J call TRBJ2-7; weak D call: TRBD2 (6 bases). Germline V lookup: CDR1 SGHRS, CDR2 YFSETQ. The CDR3 totals 15 residues. V was pared by 4 bases and J by 0 bases, with 14 bases between. The CDR3 loop reads CASSVEPGLSYEQYF. The CDR3 DNA is TGCGCCAGCAGCGTCGAACCGGGACTCTCCTACGAGCAGTACTTC.